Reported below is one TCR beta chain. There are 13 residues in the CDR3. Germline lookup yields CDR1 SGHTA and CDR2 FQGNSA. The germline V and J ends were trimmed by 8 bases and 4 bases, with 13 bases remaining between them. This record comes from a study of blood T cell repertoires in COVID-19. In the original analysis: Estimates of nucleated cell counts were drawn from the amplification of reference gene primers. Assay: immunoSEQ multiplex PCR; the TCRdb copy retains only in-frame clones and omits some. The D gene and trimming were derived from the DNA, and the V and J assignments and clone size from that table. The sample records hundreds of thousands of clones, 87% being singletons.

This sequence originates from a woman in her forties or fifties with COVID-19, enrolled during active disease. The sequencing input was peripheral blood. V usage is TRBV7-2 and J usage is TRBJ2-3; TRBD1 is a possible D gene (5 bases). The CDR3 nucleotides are TGTGCCAGCGGGGCCCTGGGCGCAGATACGCAGTATTTT. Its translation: CASGALGADTQYF.